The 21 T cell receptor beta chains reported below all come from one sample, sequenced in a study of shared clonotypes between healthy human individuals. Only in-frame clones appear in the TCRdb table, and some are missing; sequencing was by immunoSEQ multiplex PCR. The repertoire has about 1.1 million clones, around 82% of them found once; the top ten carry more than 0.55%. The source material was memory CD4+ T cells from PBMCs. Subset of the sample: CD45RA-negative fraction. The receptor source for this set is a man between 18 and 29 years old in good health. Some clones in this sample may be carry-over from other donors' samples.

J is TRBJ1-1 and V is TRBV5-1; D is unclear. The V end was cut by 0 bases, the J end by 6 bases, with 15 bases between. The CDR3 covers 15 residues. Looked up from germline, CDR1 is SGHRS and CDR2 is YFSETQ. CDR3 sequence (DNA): TGCGCCAGCAGCTTGGCTGGGATTCCGATCTCTGAAGCTTTCTTT. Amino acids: CASSLAGIPISEAFF.

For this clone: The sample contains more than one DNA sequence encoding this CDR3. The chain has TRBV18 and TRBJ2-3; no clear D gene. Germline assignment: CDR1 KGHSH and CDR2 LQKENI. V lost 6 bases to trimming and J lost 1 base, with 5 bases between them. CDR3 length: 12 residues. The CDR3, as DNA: TGTGCCAGCTCCCCCCGCACAGATACGCAGTATTTT. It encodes CASSPRTDTQYF.

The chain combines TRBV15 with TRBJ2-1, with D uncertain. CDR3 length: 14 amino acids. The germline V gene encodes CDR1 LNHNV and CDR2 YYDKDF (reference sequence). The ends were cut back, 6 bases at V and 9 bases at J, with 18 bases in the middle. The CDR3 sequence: CATRLELGTGEQFF. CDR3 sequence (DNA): TGTGCCACCAGGCTAGAGTTAGGTACGGGTGAGCAGTTCTTC.

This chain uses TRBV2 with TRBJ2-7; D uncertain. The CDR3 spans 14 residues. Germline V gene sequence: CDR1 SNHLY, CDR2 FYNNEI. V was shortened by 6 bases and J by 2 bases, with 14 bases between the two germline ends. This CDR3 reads CASSHGLRAYEQYF. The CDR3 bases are TGTGCCAGCAGCCATGGGCTACGGGCCTACGAGCAGTACTTC.

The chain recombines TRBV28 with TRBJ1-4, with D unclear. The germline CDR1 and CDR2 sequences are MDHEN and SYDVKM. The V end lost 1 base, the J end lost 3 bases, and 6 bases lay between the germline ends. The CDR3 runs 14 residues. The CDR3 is CASSLSGSNEKLFF. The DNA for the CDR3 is TGTGCCAGCAGTTTATCGGGGTCTAATGAAAAACTGTTTTTT.

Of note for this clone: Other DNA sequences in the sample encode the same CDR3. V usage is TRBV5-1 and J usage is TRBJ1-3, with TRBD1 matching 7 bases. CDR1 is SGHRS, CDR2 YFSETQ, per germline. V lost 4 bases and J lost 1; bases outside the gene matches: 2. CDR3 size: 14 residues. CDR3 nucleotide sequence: TGCGCCAGCAGCCCAGGGGGTTCTGGAAACACCATATATTTT. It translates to CASSPGGSGNTIYF.

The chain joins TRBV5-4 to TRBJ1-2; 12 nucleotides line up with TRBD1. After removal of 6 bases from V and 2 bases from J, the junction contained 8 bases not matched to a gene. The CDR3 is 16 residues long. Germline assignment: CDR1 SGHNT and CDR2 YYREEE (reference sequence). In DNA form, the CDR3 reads TGTGCCAGCACCCGGGGGGACAGGGGGCCCAACTATGGCTACACCTTC. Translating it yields CASTRGDRGPNYGYTF.

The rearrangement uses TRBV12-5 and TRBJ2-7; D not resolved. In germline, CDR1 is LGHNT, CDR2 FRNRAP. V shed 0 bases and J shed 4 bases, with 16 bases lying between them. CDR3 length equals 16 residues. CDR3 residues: CASGLVLGLLEYEQYF. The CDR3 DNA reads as TGTGCTAGTGGTTTGGTACTGGGCCTGTTGGAGTACGAGCAGTACTTC.

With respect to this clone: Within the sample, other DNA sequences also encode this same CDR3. This CDR3 is CASIQGGSYNEQFF. The CDR3, as DNA: TGTGCCAGCATCCAGGGGGGCTCCTACAATGAGCAGTTCTTC. This chain uses TRBV28 with TRBJ2-1; perhaps TRBD1 as D (7 bases). The CDR3 runs to 14 residues. Germline values: CDR1 MDHEN, CDR2 SYDVKM. Trimming stripped 7 bases from V and 0 bases from J, with 10 bases between.

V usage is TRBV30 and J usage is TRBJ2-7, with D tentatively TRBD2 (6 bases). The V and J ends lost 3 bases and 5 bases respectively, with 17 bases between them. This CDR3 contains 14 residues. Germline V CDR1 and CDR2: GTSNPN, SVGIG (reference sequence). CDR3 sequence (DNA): TGTGCCTGGAGCGCAGGGCTAGCGATCGACGAGCAGTACTTC. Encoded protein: CAWSAGLAIDEQYF.

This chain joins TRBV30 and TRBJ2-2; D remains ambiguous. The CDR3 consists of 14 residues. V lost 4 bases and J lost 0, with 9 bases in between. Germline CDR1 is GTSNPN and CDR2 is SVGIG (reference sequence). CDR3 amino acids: CAWNKGANTGELFF. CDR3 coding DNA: TGTGCCTGGAATAAGGGCGCGAACACCGGGGAGCTGTTTTTT.

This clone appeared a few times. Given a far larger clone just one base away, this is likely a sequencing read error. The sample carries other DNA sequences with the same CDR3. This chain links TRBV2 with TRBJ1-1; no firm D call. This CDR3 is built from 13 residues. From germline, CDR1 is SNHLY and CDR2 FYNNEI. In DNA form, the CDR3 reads TGTGCCAGCATGCGCGACATGAACACCGAAGCTTTCTTT. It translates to CASMRDMNTEAFF.

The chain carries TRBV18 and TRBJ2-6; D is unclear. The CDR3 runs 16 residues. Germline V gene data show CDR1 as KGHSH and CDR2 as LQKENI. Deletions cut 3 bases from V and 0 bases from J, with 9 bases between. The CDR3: CASSPFSISGANVLTF. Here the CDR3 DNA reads TGTGCCAGCTCACCCTTCTCAATCTCTGGGGCCAACGTCCTGACTTTC.

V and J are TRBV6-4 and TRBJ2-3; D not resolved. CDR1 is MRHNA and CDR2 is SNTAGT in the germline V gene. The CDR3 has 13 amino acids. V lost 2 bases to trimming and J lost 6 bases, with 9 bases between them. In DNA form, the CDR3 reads TGTGCCAGCAGTGACGAGGCACTCGATACGCAGTATTTT. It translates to CASSDEALDTQYF.

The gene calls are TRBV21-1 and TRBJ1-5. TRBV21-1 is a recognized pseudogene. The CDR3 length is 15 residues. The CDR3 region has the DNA TGTGCCAGCGGCGAAGGAGTCCCTTTGAGTCAGCCCCAGCATTTT. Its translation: CASGEGVPLSQPQHF.

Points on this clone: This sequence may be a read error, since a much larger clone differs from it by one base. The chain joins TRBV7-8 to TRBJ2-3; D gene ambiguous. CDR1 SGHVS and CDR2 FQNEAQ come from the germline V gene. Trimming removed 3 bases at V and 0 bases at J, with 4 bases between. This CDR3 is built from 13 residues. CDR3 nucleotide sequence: TGTGCCAGCAGCTTTTACAGCACAGATACGCAGTATTTT. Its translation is CASSFYSTDTQYF.

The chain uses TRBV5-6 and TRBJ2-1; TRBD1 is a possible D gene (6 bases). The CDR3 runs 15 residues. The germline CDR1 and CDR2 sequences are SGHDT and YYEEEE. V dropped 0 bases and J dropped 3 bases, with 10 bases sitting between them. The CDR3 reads CASSLGGGDYNEQFF. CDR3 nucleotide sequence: TGTGCCAGCAGCTTGGGAGGGGGAGACTACAATGAGCAGTTCTTC.

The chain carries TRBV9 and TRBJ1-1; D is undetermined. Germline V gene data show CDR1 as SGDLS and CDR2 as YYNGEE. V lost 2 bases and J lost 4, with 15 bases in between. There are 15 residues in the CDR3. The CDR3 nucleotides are TGTGCCAGCAGCGTCCTCCCCGGGGTAGCCACTGAAGCTTTCTTT. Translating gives CASSVLPGVATEAFF.

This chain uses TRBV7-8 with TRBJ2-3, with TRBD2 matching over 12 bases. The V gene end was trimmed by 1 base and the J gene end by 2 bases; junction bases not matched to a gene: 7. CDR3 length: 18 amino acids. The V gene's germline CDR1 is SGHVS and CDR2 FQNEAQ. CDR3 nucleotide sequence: TGTGCCAGCAGCTTAGTTGGGGGGACTAGCGGGTACACAGATACGCAGTATTTT. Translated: CASSLVGGTSGYTDTQYF.

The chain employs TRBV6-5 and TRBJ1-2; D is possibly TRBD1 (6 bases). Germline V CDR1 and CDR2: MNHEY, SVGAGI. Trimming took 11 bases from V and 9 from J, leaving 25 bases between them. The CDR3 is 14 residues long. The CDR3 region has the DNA TGTGCCGAGGCGGAGGGGGTCTCGCTAGCAAGCTACACCTTC. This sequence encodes CAEAEGVSLASYTF.

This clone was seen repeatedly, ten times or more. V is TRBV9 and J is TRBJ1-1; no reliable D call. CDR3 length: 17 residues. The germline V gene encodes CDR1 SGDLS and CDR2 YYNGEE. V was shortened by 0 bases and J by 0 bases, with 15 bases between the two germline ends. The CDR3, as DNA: TGTGCCAGCAGCGTAGGTTCTTTCTGGGAAATGAACACTGAAGCTTTCTTT. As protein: CASSVGSFWEMNTEAFF.